These 25 T cell receptor beta chains share one sample of origin, sequenced in a study of cytomegalovirus exposure and HLA in healthy donors. Primers: 60 Vbeta forward and 13 Jbeta reverse. Using immunoSEQ multiplex PCR, the repertoire was profiled, and TCRdb retains in-frame clones only, with some absent. In the table there are more than 150,000 clones, 84% of which are singletons. Sequences were obtained from PBMCs. Every receptor here comes from a woman between 50 and 59 years old in good health and CMV-seropositive.

Only a few counts were recorded for this clone. Other DNA sequences from this sample encode an identical CDR3 as well. The rearrangement uses TRBV30 and TRBJ1-5, with D possibly TRBD1 on 6 matching bases. CDR1 is GTSNPN and CDR2 is SVGIG in the germline V gene (reference sequence). Trimming stripped 1 base from V and 2 bases from J, with 6 bases between. The CDR3 is 13 amino acids. The CDR3 DNA reads TGTGCCTGGAGTGGACAGGGCAATCAGCCCCAGCATTTT. The encoded protein is CAWSGQGNQPQHF.

The V call is TRBV4-1, the J call TRBJ2-6, with D tentatively TRBD1 (6 bases). This CDR3 spans 17 amino acids. CDR1 is MGHRA and CDR2 is YSYEKL in the germline V gene. The V end lost 1 base, the J end lost 0 bases, and 10 bases lay between the germline ends. The CDR3 nucleotides read TGCGCCAGCAGCCAAGGGGGGCGAGTCTCTGGGGCCAACGTCCTGACTTTC. This sequence encodes CASSQGGRVSGANVLTF.

The chain combines TRBV2 with TRBJ1-3; maybe TRBD1 (6 bases). The germline V gene encodes CDR1 SNHLY and CDR2 FYNNEI. V lost 7 bases to trimming and J lost 1 base, with 23 bases between them. The CDR3 extends over 18 amino acids. CDR3 sequence (DNA): TGTGCCAGCACTCCCCGCCCTATGGGAACAGGGTCTGGAAACACCATATATTTT. Translating gives CASTPRPMGTGSGNTIYF.

The V call is TRBV5-1, the J call TRBJ1-2, with D tentatively TRBD1 (5 bases). This CDR3 is built from 14 residues. Per the germline V gene, CDR1 is SGHRS and CDR2 is YFSETQ. V lost 0 bases and J 4 bases, leaving 10 bases between the germline ends. The chain's CDR3 is CASSLEGYGYGYTF. The DNA for the CDR3 is TGCGCCAGCAGCTTGGAGGGGTATGGCTATGGCTACACCTTC.

The chain carries TRBV7-2 and TRBJ1-3, with TRBD1 identical over 7 bases. This CDR3 spans 16 amino acids. V was clipped by 5 bases and J by 0 bases; unmatched bases: 7. Germline-derived CDR1 and CDR2 are SGHTA and FQGNSA. CDR3 loop: CASSRDRALSGNTIYF. The CDR3 nucleotides read TGTGCCAGCAGCAGGGACAGAGCACTCTCTGGAAACACCATATATTTT.

This clone was detected a few times. The chain uses TRBV4-1 and TRBJ1-5; TRBD1 might be the D (6 bases). Trimming stripped 1 base from V and 1 base from J, with 11 bases between. The CDR3 is 16 amino acids. Per the germline V gene, CDR1 is MGHRA and CDR2 is YSYEKL. The CDR3 loop is CASSQGAGASNQPQHF. CDR3 DNA sequence: TGCGCCAGCAGCCAAGGCGCGGGGGCGAGCAATCAGCCCCAGCATTTT.

The chain joins TRBV2 to TRBJ2-5; TRBD2 matches 7 bases. With V trimmed by 3 bases and J by 8 bases, 6 bases remained unmatched. Per the germline V gene, CDR1 is SNHLY and CDR2 is FYNNEI. This CDR3 has 13 amino acids. The CDR3 bases are TGTGCCAGCAGTGATAGGGGCGGGGGAACCCAGTACTTC. It yields the protein CASSDRGGGTQYF.

Ten or more counts support this clone. For the CDR3, the DNA is TGTGCCAGCAGCTTAAATACAGGGAAGAACACTGAAGCTTTCTTT. This translates into CASSLNTGKNTEAFF. The gene calls are TRBV13 and TRBJ1-1; possible D gene TRBD1, 6 bases. Germline V gene sequence: CDR1 PRHDT, CDR2 FYEKMQ (reference sequence). V gave up 2 bases and J gave up 1 base, with 11 bases separating them. The CDR3 loop spans 15 amino acids.

V gene TRBV6-5 combines with J gene TRBJ2-3, with no clear D. Germline CDR1 MNHEY, CDR2 SVGAGI. V lost 2 bases, J lost 0 bases, and 6 bases lay in between. This CDR3 contains 14 residues. CDR3 in amino acids: CASSYKESTDTQYF. CDR3 nucleotides: TGTGCCAGCAGTTACAAGGAGAGCACAGATACGCAGTATTTT.

The chain carries TRBV6-1 and TRBJ2-3; weak D call: TRBD1 (6 bases). The germline V gene encodes CDR1 MNHNS and CDR2 SASEGT. Between the trimmed V and J ends, which lost 2 bases and 4 bases, there was a span of 13 bases. The CDR3 consists of 15 residues. CDR3 sequence: CASSEPQGFADTQYF. The CDR3 nucleotides read TGTGCCAGCAGTGAACCCCAGGGGTTCGCAGATACGCAGTATTTT.

The V call is TRBV19, the J call TRBJ1-3; D is unresolved. Germline V gene lookup returns CDR1 LNHDA and CDR2 SQIVND (reference sequence). The CDR3 extends over 13 amino acids. The V gene lost 5 bases and the J gene lost 3 bases, with 8 bases spanning the gap. CDR3 in amino acids: CASSSRDGNTIYF. DNA of the CDR3: TGTGCCAGTAGTTCGAGGGATGGAAACACCATATATTTT.

This clone was counted between two and nine times. The chain combines TRBV9 with TRBJ2-2; 9 bases map to TRBD2. The CDR3 has 17 residues. Germline trimming cut 3 bases from V and 2 bases from J; bases unmatched to any gene: 8. The germline V gene encodes CDR1 SGDLS and CDR2 YYNGEE. CDR3 coding DNA: TGTGCCAGCAGCGCCGCACTAGCGGGCCGCAACACCGGGGAGCTGTTTTTT. Its protein product is CASSAALAGRNTGELFF.

V is TRBV7-2 and J is TRBJ2-3; D is perhaps TRBD2 (5 bases). This CDR3 has 17 residues. Germline V gene lookup returns CDR1 SGHTA and CDR2 FQGNSA. The V end lost 5 bases, the J end lost 2 bases, and 20 bases lay between the germline ends. The CDR3 sequence: CASSGSRRGFDTDTQYF. The CDR3 DNA reads TGTGCCAGCAGCGGAAGTAGGAGAGGGTTCGACACAGATACGCAGTATTTT.

CDR3 loop: CASSPAPRNSPLHF. CDR3 coding DNA: TGTGCCAGCTCACCGGCCCCTAGAAATTCACCCCTCCACTTT. V and J are TRBV18 and TRBJ1-6; no definite D call. The CDR3 spans 14 residues. In germline, CDR1 is KGHSH, CDR2 LQKENI. Trimming pared 3 bases from V and 7 bases from J, leaving 10 bases between.

The rearrangement links TRBV7-2 to TRBJ2-3; D is possibly TRBD2 (6 bases). The CDR3 has 16 residues. The V gene lost 1 base and the J gene lost 2 bases, with 13 bases spanning the gap. Germline V gene lookup returns CDR1 SGHTA and CDR2 FQGNSA. This CDR3 reads CASSLGGGAHTDTQYF. In DNA, the CDR3 is TGTGCCAGCAGCTTAGGTGGCGGGGCCCACACAGATACGCAGTATTTT.

This chain links TRBV5-4 with TRBJ2-5; 8 bases line up with TRBD2. In germline, CDR1 is SGHNT, CDR2 YYREEE (reference sequence). The CDR3 is 15 amino acids. V shed 0 bases, J shed 5 bases, and the junction held 6 bases outside the gene matches. CDR3 loop: CASSLAGRGGETQYF. The CDR3 DNA sequence: TGTGCCAGCAGCTTGGCCGGGAGGGGGGGGGAGACCCAGTACTTC.

V is TRBV5-1 and J is TRBJ2-1, with 13 bases that match TRBD2. V was pared by 4 bases and J by 8 bases, with 6 bases of the junction left unmatched. Germline V CDR1 and CDR2: SGHRS, YFSETQ. The CDR3 has 15 residues. CDR3 bases: TGCGCCAGCAGCACTAGCGGGGGGGCCAGGGATGAGCAGTTCTTC. It specifies CASSTSGGARDEQFF.

The rearrangement joins TRBV5-1 to TRBJ2-3, with 11 bases fitting TRBD2. Germline CDR1 SGHRS, CDR2 YFSETQ. The CDR3 is 14 residues long. Trimming removed 5 bases from V and 3 bases from J; junction bases left unmatched: 2. Written as DNA, the CDR3 is TGCGCCAGCAGTACTAGCGGGGGTACAGATACGCAGTATTTT. Its translation: CASSTSGGTDTQYF.

The V and J genes are TRBV7-3 and TRBJ2-3, with D perhaps TRBD1 (6 bases). The CDR3 covers 14 residues. V lost 1 base and J lost 3, with 8 bases in between. In germline, CDR1 is SGHTA, CDR2 FQGTGA. CDR3 sequence reads: CASSLRGPTDTQYF. The DNA for the CDR3 is TGTGCCAGCAGCTTAAGGGGGCCAACAGATACGCAGTATTTT.

The genes are TRBV1 and TRBJ2-7; TRBD1 is the table's D call and was not checked against the DNA. TRBV1 is assigned pseudogene status. The CDR3 is made up of 16 amino acids. The CDR3 here is CTAAKIPWHRAYEQYF. CDR3 DNA sequence: TGCACAGCAGCCAAGATCCCGTGGCACAGGGCCTACGAGCAGTACTTC.

The J gene is TRBJ2-3, the V gene TRBV9; the match to TRBD1 covers 10 bases. Germline V gene sequence: CDR1 SGDLS, CDR2 YYNGEE. The CDR3 has 18 amino acids. Trimming took 3 bases from V and 0 from J; bases not matched to a gene: 10. In DNA, the CDR3 is TGTGCCAGCAGCGCCCGGGACAGGGGTTCCCTAAGCACAGATACGCAGTATTTT. Protein product: CASSARDRGSLSTDTQYF.

V gene TRBV29-1 combines with J gene TRBJ2-7, with TRBD1 matching 10 bases. Germline V gene data show CDR1 as SQVTM and CDR2 as ANQGSEA. Trimming removed 3 bases from V and 7 bases from J; junction bases left unmatched: 12. CDR3 size: 15 residues. The CDR3 is CSVETWDRGMREQYF. The CDR3 bases are TGCAGCGTTGAGACCTGGGACAGGGGAATGCGGGAGCAGTACTTC.

The rearrangement uses TRBV6-5 and TRBJ2-3; D call uncertain. The CDR3 runs 11 residues. The germline V gene encodes CDR1 MNHEY and CDR2 SVGAGI. V was clipped by 7 bases and J by 2 bases, with 4 bases between them. The CDR3 spells CASTFTDTQYF. The CDR3 DNA follows: TGTGCCAGCACCTTCACAGATACGCAGTATTTT.

The chain carries TRBV7-3 and TRBJ2-2; TRBD2 agrees at 10 bases. The CDR3 is 18 amino acids. With V trimmed by 1 base and J by 1 base, 6 bases remained unmatched. Looked up from germline, CDR1 is SGHTA and CDR2 is FQGTGA. The CDR3 region is CASSLNQRGGLNTGELFF. CDR3 bases: TGTGCCAGCAGCTTAAACCAGCGGGGGGGCCTGAACACCGGGGAGCTGTTTTTT.

This clone came up a few times. The CDR3 coding sequence is TGTGCCAGCAGCTTGGAGCAGGGAAGTGGGGATGAGCAGTTCTTC. Its protein product is CASSLEQGSGDEQFF. The rearrangement joins TRBV5-6 to TRBJ2-1; the D gene is possibly TRBD1 (5 bases). The germline gives CDR1 SGHDT, CDR2 YYEEEE. The V end lost 0 bases, the J end lost 8 bases, and 15 bases lay between the germline ends. The CDR3 has 15 residues.